This TCR beta chain was observed in a study of vaccination effects on CD4 cells after COVID-19. Background on the study: Post-vaccine draws lagged the second dose by a median of 72 days. The culture medium for roughly 1.9 million PBMC per well included about 10 IU/ml IL-2 and roughly 10 ug/ml peptides. General study points: Early timepoints after infection were absent, and convalescent patients were few in the study.

Only in-frame clones appear in the TCRdb table, and some are missing; sequencing was by immunoSEQ multiplex PCR. The sample comprises 35,000 to 55,000 clones, around 70% of which are singletons, and about 9.5% rests with the top ten. Once cultured for roughly 10 days, the cells underwent separation to obtain CD4+ T cells. Every participant took two doses of the BNT162b2 or mRNA-1273 vaccine. IL-2 medium supplanted half the medium on days 3 and 7. As concerns this clone: Its cognate antigen is unknown.

Looked up from germline, CDR1 is SSHAT and CDR2 is FNYEAQ (reference sequence). V was clipped by 0 bases and J by 0 bases; unmatched bases: 7. This CDR3 has 19 amino acids. Sequences were derived from CD4+ T cells from PBMCs cultured without peptide, sampled after COVID-19 vaccination. The rearrangement links TRBV7-7 to TRBJ2-2, with TRBD2 identical over 10 bases. The TCR comes from a human donor who received a COVID-19 vaccine. The CDR3 DNA follows: TGTGCCAGCAGCTTAGCGCCCTTAGCGGGAGGACCGAACACCGGGGAGCTGTTTTTT. As protein: CASSLAPLAGGPNTGELFF.